This T cell receptor beta chain was found in a study of cytomegalovirus exposure and HLA in healthy donors (dated by TCRdb to the late 2010s). Notes on the research overall: An earlier analysis of roughly 500 of the donors reported 250 to 300 Gb of sequence data and roughly 110 million unique TCR beta sequences from 150 million to 200 million T cells. The aim of the study was to test whether cataloging public T cell receptors could identify signatures of past pathogen exposure. To decide whether each TCR beta V gene segment behaved as functional or pseudogenic, an earlier analysis of 587 of the donors relied on high-throughput TCR beta sequencing. Donor age, sex, ethnicity and CMV serostatus were compiled together with the repertoire data. About 280 gigabases of sequencing data and tens of millions of unique TCR sequences were included in an early release covering under 650 HLA-typed donors. About five DR-DQ haplotypes were treated as single units for association and clustering because of strong linkage in the cohort. The genetic ancestry cluster associated with self-reported Caucasian donors included 70% to 85% of the approximately 410 genotyped donors. Using immunosequencing, the study profiled T cell repertoires from about 610 subjects and related those repertoires to cytomegalovirus serostatus. Both class I and class II loci were covered by HLA typing, at four-digit resolution. Among roughly 400 genotyped donors of the cohort, an average of around 220,000 unique TCR beta nucleotide sequences was sequenced per donor, of which roughly 18% were non-productive. To predict cytomegalovirus infection status, the study brought together high-throughput TCR immunosequencing, statistical association of individual TCRs with disease status, and machine learning. Typing coverage differed by locus: A, B, C, DRB1 and DQB1 were typed in roughly 629-630 donors, DQA1 in 500 to 550, DPA1 in 600 to 610, and DPB1 in just under 490. Along with the approximately 600-subject first cohort, a separate validation cohort of some 130 different subjects was used. Rather than using new phenotypic data, the later analysis identified candidate immune exposures from TCR beta sequences and from how often those sequences occurred across donors. All discovery cohort repertoires had been generated on a single sequencing platform. A later genetic analysis took genome-wide SNP genotypes for about 55% of the 666 donors and used that subset as a discovery cohort. In a later analysis, previously published TCR beta repertoires from 666 donors were re-analyzed and high-resolution HLA genotyping was added so that TCR occurrence patterns could be studied. Overall study results and their limits: A group of highly shared sequence variants was considered likely to be a technical artifact of the sequencing pipeline. Broadly in line with IMGT annotations, most TCR beta V segments showed up in productive rearrangements about 87% or about 30% of the time in an earlier analysis of several hundred of the donors. Because the 87-base-pair reads could not distinguish some IMGT-functional V segments, including TRBV6-2 and TRBV6-3, those segments were excluded. Cytomegalovirus status was reported to be diagnosed by the classifier with high specificity and sensitivity in both the original and validation cohorts. Linkage disequilibrium might explain the correlated functional status among segregating V segments, but an unknown experimental factor could not be excluded. A later analysis found that TCR association rates varied across HLA loci, with DRB1 alleles showing the most associated TCRs and HLA-C alleles the fewest. A later genetic analysis reported fewer N-insertions in productive TCRs among donors in an Asian-associated ancestry cluster than the roughly 700-donor mean. Presence/absence analyses assumed roughly uniform sequencing depth across donors, an assumption that may not hold. A few of the identified cytomegalovirus-associated TCR beta chains were confirmed in vitro to be specific for cytomegalovirus antigens. In a later genetic analysis, a missense DCLRE1C variant was associated with V-gene and J-gene trimming of TCR beta chains, and the association was replicated in an independent cohort. Assigning TCR associations to individual alleles was difficult when HLA alleles, especially DR and DQ, strongly co-occurred. Most CMV-associated TCR beta chains appeared to be HLA-restricted in a later analysis, and the HLA associations seemed to be driven largely by CMV exposure. Specific HLA alleles were associated with 16,951 TCR beta sequences at a false discovery rate of 0.05 in a later analysis. Several of the top co-occurrence clusters appeared to be linked to parvovirus B19, influenza, CMV and Epstein-Barr virus, according to a later analysis. Across donors, most TCR sequences were observed very rarely, whereas some public TCRs were present in many individuals. The study gave a list of under 200 TCR beta chains associated with cytomegalovirus. Immune exposure information for the cohort was limited to CMV serostatus. It was suggested by the authors that the approach could potentially be generalized to other disease states and immunological phenotypes. This cohort had only TCR beta chains sequenced, and the lack of alpha or paired-chain data limited which features could be detected. Because counts were too low, roughly 16 rarely observed V segments, including chromosome 9 orphons, were excluded from the earlier analysis of several hundred of the donors. In a later analysis, HLA-associated TCR beta chains showed more clonal expansion and lower generation probabilities than non-associated chains that were equally common. A further reported finding was that TCR beta sequences accurately predicted the HLA-A and HLA-B alleles for most subjects in the first cohort. HLA typing was unavailable for some donors at each locus, so association tests used only the typed subset.

Libraries were built with the immunoSEQ multiplex PCR assay. For the multiplex PCR, a mixture combining 60 forward primers for TCR Vbeta segments and 13 reverse primers for TCR Jbeta segments was used. Amplification of the CDR3 region of rearranged TCR beta genes was performed with a multiplex PCR assay on genomic DNA. Amplified TCR beta libraries were sequenced as 87-base-pair reads on the Illumina HiSeq System. Concerning the study's data processing: In a later analysis, some 80 million unique TCR beta chains were counted across the roughly 670 repertoires, and about 9.9 million of these chains were shared by at least two donors. A nearest-neighbor algorithm error-corrected the raw reads and collapsed the reads into unique sequences, merging closely related sequences to remove PCR and sequencing errors. CDR3 sequences were aligned to IMGT reference sequences to assign V, D and J gene segments. For a sequence to be retained, at least a six-nucleotide match to both a V gene segment and a J gene segment was required. Rearrangements were called productive when the CDR3 lacked stop codons and stayed in frame with V and J; all others were non-productive. Following IMGT convention, CDR3 was defined as the stretch from the second conserved V-encoded cysteine up to the conserved J-encoded phenylalanine. In an earlier analysis of just under 600 of the donors, sequences lacking an unambiguous match to a single V gene segment were excluded. In an earlier analysis of several hundred of the donors, a V segment was called functional when productive rearrangements were above 56.7%, and segregating when the standard deviation between donors exceeded 5%. To diagnose cytomegalovirus status from the catalog of TCR beta chain sequences, a statistical classification framework was built. V and J gene assignment, in a later analysis, came from comparing TCR nucleotide sequences with IMGT/GENE-DB human TR gene sequences. A later analysis assigned CDR3 sequences and most-parsimonious VDJ recombination scenarios with the TCRdist pipeline. In a later analysis, every TCR beta chain was defined by the combination of its CDR3 amino acid sequence and its V-gene family, and reads without a unique V-gene family were dropped. To address suspected cross-contamination and a sequencing artifact, a later analysis removed approximately 600 highly shared, low-generation-probability nucleotide sequences. In a later analysis, a clonal expansion index for each public chain was calculated from normalized within-repertoire ranks of inferred template counts. In a later analysis, generation probabilities were computed with a VDJ recombination model fitted to out-of-frame rearrangements, and the resulting probabilities were checked against IGoR. A later analysis scored TCR-TCR, TCR-HLA and TCR-CMV co-occurrence with hypergeometric tests, applying a repertoire-size bias correction to TCR pairs. False discovery rates were estimated in a later analysis by permuting HLA or CMV assignments 20 times. A later analysis grouped co-occurring TCRs with DBSCAN, adding TCRdist sequence similarity when clustering within HLA-allele-positive subsets. For co-occurrence clustering, repertoires with fewer than 30,000 or more than 120,000 public chains were excluded, along with a handful of repertoires with anomalous nucleotide sharing. Drawn from immuneACCESS, this table holds only the in-frame rearrangements with V and J called that TCRdb kept. Clones are partly lost; checked studies trace under half to an unresolved V gene and leave the rest unexplained. V and J calls and clone size follow that table, whereas D and trimming were derived from the DNA. The sample profile shows about 120,000 clones; around 78% of them were found once. About 3.3% of the sample lies in the top ten.

Counted from cysteine to phenylalanine, this CDR3 has 13 amino acids. The only DNA kept is the CDR3, 39 bases in frame from the first base. The germline V gene provides CDR1 SNHLY and CDR2 FYNNEI. V is clipped by 3 bases and J by 8 bases, and the sequence between their germline boundaries is 10 bases long. Points on this clone: There is no known antigen for this receptor. Base-call qualities are not available, and no considerably larger clone is one nucleotide away.

The cohort consisted of 600 to 700 healthy bone marrow donors. At the time of sampling, every cohort member was nominally healthy, though immune exposures that went unrecorded were likely present. The donor was CMV seropositive and belonged to the group of around 300 seropositive cohort members. A peripheral blood sample was collected from each donor, and TCR beta sequencing was performed on peripheral blood mononuclear cells. The Qiagen DNeasy Blood Extraction Kit was used to extract genomic DNA from the blood cell samples. The chain couples TRBV2 to TRBJ1-4; no D segment can be confidently identified. Sample: PBMCs. The TCR originated in a woman aged 30 to 39 in good health and CMV-seropositive. The DNA sequence is as follows: TGTGCCAGCAGTGACTGGGCGAACGAAAAACTGTTTTTT. This yields the protein CASSDWANEKLFF. The full variable domain, with segments outside the CDR3 supplied by the reference TRBV2 and TRBJ1-4 proteins, appears as EPEVTQTPSHQVTQMGQEVILRCVPISNHLYFYWYRQILGQKVEFLVSFYNNEISEKSEIFDDQFSVERPDGSNFTLKIRSTKLEDSAMYFCASSDWANEKLFFGSGTQLSVL.